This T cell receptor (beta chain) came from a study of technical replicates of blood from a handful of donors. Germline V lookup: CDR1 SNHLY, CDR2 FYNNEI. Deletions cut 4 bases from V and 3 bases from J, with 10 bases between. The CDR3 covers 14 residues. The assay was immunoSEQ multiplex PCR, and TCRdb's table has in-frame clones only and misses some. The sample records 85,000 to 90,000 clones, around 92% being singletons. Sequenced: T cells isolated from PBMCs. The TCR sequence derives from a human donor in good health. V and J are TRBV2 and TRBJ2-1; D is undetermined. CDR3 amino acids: CASSGYRLYNEQFF. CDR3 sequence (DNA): TGTGCCAGCAGTGGATACCGACTCTACAATGAGCAGTTCTTC. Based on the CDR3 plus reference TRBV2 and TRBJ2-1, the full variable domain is EPEVTQTPSHQVTQMGQEVILRCVPISNHLYFYWYRQILGQKVEFLVSFYNNEISEKSEIFDDQFSVERPDGSNFTLKIRSTKLEDSAMYFCASSGYRLYNEQFFGPGTRLTVL.